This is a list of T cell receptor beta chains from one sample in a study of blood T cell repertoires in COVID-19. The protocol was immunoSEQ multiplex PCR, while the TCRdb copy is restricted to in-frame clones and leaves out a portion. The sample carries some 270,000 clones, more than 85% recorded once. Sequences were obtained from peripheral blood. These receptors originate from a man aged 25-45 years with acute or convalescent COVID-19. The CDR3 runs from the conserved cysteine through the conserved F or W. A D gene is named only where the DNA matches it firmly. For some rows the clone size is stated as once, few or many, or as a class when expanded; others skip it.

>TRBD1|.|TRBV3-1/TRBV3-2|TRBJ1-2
CASSQDTGANYGYTF
TGTGCCAGCAGCCAAGATACAGGGGCCAACTATGGCTACACCTTC
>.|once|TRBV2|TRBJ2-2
CASKGQGKSAGELFF
TGTGCCAGCAAAGGCCAGGGGAAATCCGCCGGGGAGCTGTTTTTT
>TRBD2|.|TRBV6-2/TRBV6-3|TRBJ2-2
CASSFGTSGGTGELFF
TGTGCCAGCAGCTTCGGGACTAGCGGGGGCACCGGGGAGCTGTTTTTT
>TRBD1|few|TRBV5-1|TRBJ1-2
CASSPGQGAYGYTF
TGCGCCAGCAGCCCAGGACAGGGGGCCTATGGCTACACCTTC
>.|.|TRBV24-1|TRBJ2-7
CATQDDAGYEQYF
TGTGCCACCCAGGATGACGCAGGATACGAGCAGTACTTC
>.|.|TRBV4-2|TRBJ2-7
CASSQDRQGSNEQYF
TGTGCCAGCAGCCAAGATCGGCAGGGATCCAACGAGCAGTACTTC
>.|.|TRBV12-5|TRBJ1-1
CASGLVQAEAFF
TGTGCTAGTGGTTTGGTACAGGCTGAAGCTTTCTTT
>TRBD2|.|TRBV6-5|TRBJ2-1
CASSWGGPGGEQFF
TGTGCCAGCAGTTGGGGGGGACCAGGCGGTGAGCAGTTCTTC
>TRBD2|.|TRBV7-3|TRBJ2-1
CASSLTGGLAGVEQFF
TGTGCCAGCAGCTTAACGGGGGGACTAGCGGGAGTTGAGCAGTTCTTC
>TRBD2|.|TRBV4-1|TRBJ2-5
CASSQEGGVETQYF
TGCGCCAGCAGCCAAGAGGGAGGGGTTGAGACCCAGTACTTC
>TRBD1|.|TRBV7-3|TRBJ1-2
CASSFSGGNYGYTF
TGTGCCAGCAGCTTCTCAGGGGGTAACTATGGCTACACCTTC
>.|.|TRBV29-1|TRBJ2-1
CSVEGEAYWFF
TGCAGCGTTGAAGGAGAGGCATACTGGTTCTTC
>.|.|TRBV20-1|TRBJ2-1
CSASRTIYNEQFF
TGCAGTGCTAGTCGGACTATCTACAATGAGCAGTTCTTC
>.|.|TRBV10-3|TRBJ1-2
CAISDPYSYGYTF
TGTGCCATCAGCGACCCATACAGCTATGGCTACACCTTC
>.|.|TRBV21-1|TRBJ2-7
CASSRKREGNYEQYF
TGTGCCAGCAGTAGAAAACGGGAGGGAAACTACGAGCAGTACTTC
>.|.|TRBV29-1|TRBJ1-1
CSFSGGHTEAFF
TGCAGCTTCTCGGGGGGGCACACTGAAGCTTTCTTT
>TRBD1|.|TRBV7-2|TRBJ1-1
CASSLVLRRDRGGTEAFF
TGTGCCAGCAGCTTAGTGTTACGACGGGACAGGGGGGGCACTGAAGCTTTCTTT
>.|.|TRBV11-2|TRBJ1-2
CASSPLFRASSYGYTF
TGTGCCAGCAGCCCCCTGTTCAGGGCTTCTAGCTATGGCTACACCTTC
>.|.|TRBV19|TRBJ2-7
CASSIAGNSYEQYF
TGTGCCAGTAGTATAGCGGGGAACTCCTACGAGCAGTACTTC
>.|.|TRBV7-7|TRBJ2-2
CASSSAGAAVELFF
TGTGCTAGCAGCTCTGCGGGTGCGGCCGTGGAGCTGTTTTTT
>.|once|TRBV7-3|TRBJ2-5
CASRRDSEETQYF
TGTGCCAGCAGGAGGGACTCCGAAGAGACCCAGTACTTC
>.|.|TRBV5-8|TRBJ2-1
CASSPPGLEQFF
TGTGCCAGCAGTCCTCCAGGTTTGGAGCAGTTCTTC
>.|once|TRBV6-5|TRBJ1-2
CASSYLGGLGYTF
TGTGCCAGCAGTTACTTGGGAGGCTTAGGCTACACCTTC
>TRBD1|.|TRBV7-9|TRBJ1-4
CASRKQGALWTNEKLFF
TGTGCCAGCAGAAAACAGGGGGCTCTCTGGACTAATGAAAAACTGTTTTTT
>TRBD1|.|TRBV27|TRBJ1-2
CASRGQGYGYTF
TGTGCCAGCAGAGGACAGGGCTATGGCTACACCTTC
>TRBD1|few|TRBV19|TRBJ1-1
CASTPRGQQNTEAFF
TGTGCCAGTACCCCAAGGGGGCAGCAGAACACTGAAGCTTTCTTT
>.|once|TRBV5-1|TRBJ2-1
CASTRTDTYNEQFF
TGCGCCAGTACCAGGACAGACACCTACAATGAGCAGTTCTTC
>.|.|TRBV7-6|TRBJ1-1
CASSLYPSASNTEAFF
TGTGCCAGCAGCTTATACCCATCTGCGAGTAACACTGAAGCTTTCTTT